A single sample is the source of the 6 T cell receptor beta chains below, sequenced in a study of Ad26.COV2.S vaccination and SARS-CoV-2 variants. The sample's treatment: roughly 20 received Ad26.COV2.S at low or high dose, single or two shots; several received placebo; per-sample allocation not given. After the first vaccine or placebo injection, samples were drawn on day 63. Here immunoSEQ multiplex PCR was the method, and the copy in TCRdb shows in-frame clones only, minus some. The profile shows about 430,000 clones, 80% to 95% of them singletons. Specimen: peripheral blood, collected in a trial of Ad26.COV2.S vaccine versus placebo. The receptors stem from a person between 18 and 60 years old who received the Ad26.COV2.S COVID-19 vaccine or a placebo.

V and J are TRBV7-9 and TRBJ2-5; D assignment may be TRBD1 or TRBD2 (6 bases each). Trimming left V 5 bases short and J 1 base short, with 11 bases between. Germline CDR1 is SEHNR and CDR2 is FQNEAQ (reference sequence). This CDR3 region has 14 residues. This chain's CDR3 is CASSLGGPQETQYF. As DNA, the CDR3 is TGTGCCAGCAGCCTGGGGGGCCCCCAAGAGACCCAGTACTTC.

J is TRBJ2-2 and V is TRBV27, with 15 positions matching TRBD2. The J segment lost 1 base and the V segment lost 8 bases, leaving 14 bases of the junction unmatched. CDR1 is MNHEY and CDR2 is SMNVEV in the germline V gene (reference sequence). The CDR3 spans 20 residues. DNA of the CDR3: TGTGCCAGCGGTAGTATCCCTGGACTAGCGGGAGGGAGGAACACCGGGGAGCTGTTTTTT. It translates to CASGSIPGLAGGRNTGELFF.

The chain carries TRBV6-2 or TRBV6-3 and TRBJ1-1, with no clear D. The germline V gene has CDR1 MNHEY and CDR2 SVGEGT. Trimming removed 2 bases at V and 0 bases at J, with 4 bases between. This CDR3 spans 13 amino acids. The CDR3 sequence is CASSYGMNTEAFF. The CDR3 DNA reads TGTGCCAGCAGTTACGGGATGAACACTGAAGCTTTCTTT.

This chain connects TRBV3-1 (or the pseudogene TRBV3-2) to TRBJ2-3, with D perhaps given as TRBD1 or TRBD2 (6 bases each). Trimming left V 0 bases short and J 7 bases short, with 14 bases between. Per germline, CDR1 LGHDT and CDR2 YNNKEL (reference sequence). The CDR3 is 15 amino acids. CDR3 nucleotides: TGTGCCAGCAGCCAAGATCTTCTAGGGGGGAATACGCAGTATTTT. It is translated as CASSQDLLGGNTQYF.

This clone is a singleton in its sample. V is TRBV18 and J is TRBJ1-1; the D gene is possibly TRBD1 (5 bases). Deletions cut 3 bases from V and 2 bases from J, with 10 bases between. In germline, CDR1 is KGHSH, CDR2 LQKENI. The CDR3 is 14 residues long. The DNA of the CDR3 is TGTGCCAGCTCACCGGGGACGGCTAACACTGAAGCTTTCTTT. Translation: CASSPGTANTEAFF. Full variable domain (remainder filled in from reference TRBV18 and TRBJ1-1): NAGVMQNPRHLVRRRGQEARLRCSPMKGHSHVYWYRQLPEEGLKFMVYLQKENIIDESGMPKERFSAEFPKEGPSILRIQQVVRGDSAAYFCASSPGTANTEAFFGQGTRLTVV.

The V gene is TRBV29-1, the J gene TRBJ2-1; D unresolved. The CDR3 is made up of 12 amino acids. Trimming pared 2 bases from V and 12 bases from J, leaving 14 bases between. In germline, CDR1 is SQVTM, CDR2 ANQGSEA. As DNA, the CDR3 is TGCAGCGTTGAACCCCCTGGGATAGCGCAGTTCTTC. Translating it yields CSVEPPGIAQFF.